This is a list of T cell receptor beta chains from one sample in a study of shared clonotypes between healthy human individuals. Generated by immunoSEQ multiplex PCR, the TCRdb table keeps only in-frame clones and is missing some. The data show around 500,000 clones, around 79% seen once. Sequenced input: PBMCs. The receptors shown here come from a middle-aged woman in good health. Some clones in this sample may be carry-over from other donors' samples. The CDR3 runs from the conserved cysteine through the conserved F or W. Fields, in order: V gene, J gene, clone size, D gene, CDR3 DNA, CDR3 protein. A D gene is named only where the DNA matches it firmly. Rows may omit the clone size; those that give it use once, few, many or a size class.

>TRBV4-1|TRBJ2-7|.|.
TGCGCCAGCAGCCAAGATCAGCGAGCGGCGTACTACGAGCAGCACTTC
CASSQDQRAAYYEQHF
>TRBV30|TRBJ1-2|.|.
TGTGCCTGGAGTCTGGGCAGGGGAGGCAACTATGGCTACACCTTC
CAWSLGRGGNYGYTF
>TRBV7-9|TRBJ2-3|once|TRBD2
TGTGCCAGCAGCCCCCTAGCGGCCCAACCAAGGACAGATACGCAGTATTTT
CASSPLAAQPRTDTQYF
>TRBV7-9|TRBJ1-5|few|.
TGTGCCAGCAGCAAGCAGAATCAGCCCCAGCATTTT
CASSKQNQPQHF
>TRBV5-1|TRBJ2-5|.|TRBD2
TGCGCCAGCAGCTCCTGGACTAGCGGGAGGGGGGAGACCCAGTACTTC
CASSSWTSGRGETQYF
>TRBV5-1|TRBJ2-7|.|.
TGCGCCAGCAGCTTGGCCCGGGCCCACGAGCAGTACTTC
CASSLARAHEQYF
>TRBV19|TRBJ1-1|few|.
TGTGCCAGTAGAGCCAGCTGGGACACTGAAGCTTTCTTT
CASRASWDTEAFF
>TRBV6-1|TRBJ2-6|.|TRBD2
TGTGCCAGCACTGAGCGGCGTCTAGCGGGAGGGGCCAACGTCCTGACTTTC
CASTERRLAGGANVLTF
>TRBV2|TRBJ1-4|few|.
TGTGCCAGCAACAGGGCCGGTAATGAAAAACTGTTTTTT
CASNRAGNEKLFF
>TRBV11-3|TRBJ2-1|once|.
TGTGCCAGCAGCCCAGCTCTGGGAAATGAGCAGTTCTTC
CASSPALGNEQFF
>TRBV4-3|TRBJ2-5|.|.
TGCGCCAGCAGCCAAGGTGGCAGGGGTTCTGAGACCCAGTACTTC
CASSQGGRGSETQYF
>TRBV29-1|TRBJ1-1|.|TRBD1
TGCAGCTTAGGGACAGTTGAAGCTTTCTTT
CSLGTVEAFF
>TRBV7-2|TRBJ2-5|once|.
TGTGCCAGCAGCCCAGAACCAGGGGCGGCAGAGACCCAGTACTTC
CASSPEPGAAETQYF
>TRBV27|TRBJ2-2|.|TRBD1
TGTGCCAGCAGTTTAACGGACAGGGGGTACTCGAACACCGGGGAGCTGTTTTTT
CASSLTDRGYSNTGELFF
>TRBV28|TRBJ1-1|.|.
TGTGCCAGCAGTTTGACAACCTCTGAAGCTTTCTTT
CASSLTTSEAFF
>TRBV7-2|TRBJ2-4|once|.
TGTGCCAGCAGCTTAGCGGGGTCATTAGCCAAAAACATTCAGTACTTC
CASSLAGSLAKNIQYF